What follows are 17 T cell receptor beta chains derived from one specimen sequenced in a study of response to subunit inactivated influenza vaccine. TCRdb re-called the RT-PCR reads with MiXCR, one entry per CDR3 protein. The sample holds about 650,000 distinct CDR3 sequences, around a sixth seen once. This specimen consisted of PBMCs from blood, obtained 11 to 12 days after vaccination. These receptors all come from a man in his forties or fifties who received an inactivated influenza vaccine.

The chain recombines TRBV18 with TRBJ2-1, with 10 nucleotides matching TRBD1. V lost 4 bases and J lost 8; bases outside the gene matches: 8. The V gene's germline CDR1 is KGHSH and CDR2 LQKENI. The CDR3 loop spans 15 amino acids. The CDR3 loop is CASSHPPGTGDEQFF. CDR3 DNA sequence: TGTGCCAGCTCACACCCCCCCGGGACAGGGGATGAGCAGTTCTTC.

The chain combines TRBV11-1 with TRBJ2-7; 9 bases are shared with TRBD1. The CDR3 is made up of 18 amino acids. The germline CDR1 and CDR2 sequences are SGHAT and FQDESV (reference sequence). The ends lost 4 bases at V and 3 bases at J; junction bases unmatched: 16. This CDR3 is CASSSPAGAGQGFYEQYF. CDR3 DNA: TGTGCCAGCAGCTCGCCGGCGGGAGCGGGACAGGGATTCTACGAGCAGTACTTC.

The rearrangement joins TRBV4-3 to TRBJ1-4; no clear D gene. CDR3 length equals 15 residues. Trimming removed 0 bases from V and 8 bases from J, with 13 bases in between. In germline, CDR1 is LGHNA, CDR2 YSLEER. DNA of the CDR3: TGCGCCAGCAGCCAAGATCGGGGAGACGGCGAAAAACTGTTTTTT. It codes for CASSQDRGDGEKLFF.

This sequence joins TRBV7-6 and TRBJ2-7, with TRBD1 as a possible D gene (6 bases). CDR3 length equals 15 residues. Germline V lookup: CDR1 SGHVS, CDR2 FNYEAQ. Trimming took 2 bases from V and 7 from J, leaving 18 bases between them. For the CDR3, the DNA is TGTGCCAGCAGCTTAAGCAACAGGGCGTTGGAGGAGCAGTACTTC. Protein sequence: CASSLSNRALEEQYF.

A few counts support this clonotype. The gene calls are TRBV12-5 and TRBJ2-3; a weak D match, TRBD2 (5 bases). The ends were cut back, 6 bases at V and 0 bases at J, with 7 bases in the middle. The CDR3 is 13 amino acids. Germline V CDR1 and CDR2: LGHNT, FRNRAP. CDR3 region: CASGTGSTDTQYF. The CDR3 coding sequence is TGTGCTAGTGGGACGGGGAGCACAGATACGCAGTATTTT.

The rearrangement joins TRBV6-1 to TRBJ1-1; TRBD1 is a possible D gene (5 bases). Germline V gene lookup returns CDR1 MNHNS and CDR2 SASEGT. The CDR3 has 12 residues. V gave up 5 bases and J gave up 3 bases, with 7 bases separating them. The CDR3 reads CASSKTDTEAFF. As DNA, the CDR3 is TGTGCCAGCAGTAAGACAGACACTGAAGCTTTCTTT.

This clonotype was counted between two and nine times. CDR3 loop: CATAGLAGGPSDTQYF. The DNA for the CDR3 is TGTGCCACCGCGGGACTAGCGGGAGGGCCCTCAGATACGCAGTATTTT. V and J are TRBV15 and TRBJ2-3, with 16 bases fitting TRBD2. This CDR3 has 16 amino acids. Trimming removed 8 bases from V and 4 bases from J; junction bases left unmatched: 6. Germline CDR1 and CDR2: LNHNV and YYDKDF (reference sequence).

This clonotype was observed many times. V usage is TRBV3-1 and J usage is TRBJ2-7, with 11 bases fitting TRBD2. Germline assignment: CDR1 LGHDT and CDR2 YNNKEL (reference sequence). This CDR3 is 15 amino acids long. V was pared by 6 bases and J by 2 bases, with 6 bases of the junction left unmatched. The CDR3 DNA follows: TGTGCCAGCAGACTCACTAGCGGGAGTACCTACGAGCAGTACTTC. Protein: CASRLTSGSTYEQYF.

The rearrangement uses TRBV7-2 and TRBJ2-7; D remains ambiguous. Germline values: CDR1 SGHTA, CDR2 FQGNSA. The CDR3 has 14 residues. V was cut by 1 base and J by 2 bases, with 9 bases left in between. The CDR3 protein is CASSLDSGTYEQYF. The CDR3 region has the DNA TGTGCCAGCAGCTTAGATTCCGGTACCTACGAGCAGTACTTC. Based on the CDR3 plus reference TRBV7-2 and TRBJ2-7, the full variable domain is GAGVSQSPSNKVTEKGKDVELRCDPISGHTALYWYRQSLGQGLEFLIYFQGNSAPDKSGLPSDRFSAERTGGSVSTLTIQRTQQEDSAVYLCASSLDSGTYEQYFGPGTRLTVT.

This chain uses TRBV20-1 with TRBJ2-5; TRBD2 matches at 10 bases. The CDR3 spans 16 residues. Unmatched junction bases numbered 14, after V lost 5 bases and J lost 5 bases. Germline CDR1 and CDR2: DFQATT and SNEGSKA (reference sequence). CDR3 loop: CSAGRTSGTPGETQYF. CDR3 sequence (DNA): TGCAGTGCTGGGCGGACTAGCGGAACCCCCGGGGAGACCCAGTACTTC.

This clonotype was recorded once. The V and J genes are TRBV20-1 and TRBJ2-3, with 11 bases fitting TRBD2. The CDR3 has 17 amino acids. The germline V gene has CDR1 DFQATT and CDR2 SNEGSKA (reference sequence). J lost 3 bases, V lost 1 base, and 9 bases had no gene match. CDR3: CSARASGGLAITDTQYF. The CDR3 DNA is TGCAGTGCTAGAGCTAGCGGGGGGTTAGCAATAACAGATACGCAGTATTTT.

The J gene is TRBJ1-5, the V gene TRBV6-2 or TRBV6-3; TRBD1 agrees at 9 bases. Trimming took 7 bases from V and 2 from J; bases not matched to a gene: 6. This CDR3 has 15 residues. Germline V lookup: CDR1 MNHEY, CDR2 SVGEGT. This CDR3 reads CASTSDRGGNQPQHF. For the CDR3, the DNA is TGTGCCAGCACCTCGGACAGGGGAGGCAATCAGCCCCAGCATTTT.

This clonotype was seen only a few times. The chain recombines TRBV28 with TRBJ2-1, with 7 bases lining up with TRBD1. The germline CDR1 and CDR2 sequences are MDHEN and SYDVKM. CDR3 length: 16 amino acids. With 7 bases clipped from V and 7 bases from J, the junction kept 16 bases outside the gene matches. The DNA of the CDR3 is TGTGCCAGCACCCCCTCTGAGGGGGCGGGCTATAATGAGCAGTTCTTC. Its protein is CASTPSEGAGYNEQFF. Full variable domain (rest looked up from reference TRBV28 and TRBJ2-1): DVKVTQSSRYLVKRTGEKVFLECVQDMDHENMFWYRQDPGLGLRLIYFSYDVKMKEKGDIPEGYSVSREKKERFSLILESASTNQTSMYLCASTPSEGAGYNEQFFGPGTRLTVL.

This clonotype was found a few times. The chain is built from TRBV29-1 and TRBJ2-5; no clear D. Germline loops: CDR1 SQVTM, CDR2 ANQGSEA. This CDR3 comprises 14 residues. Trimming took off 3 bases at V and 1 base at J, with 12 bases between the two ends. CDR3 protein: CSVDAATGQETQYF. In nucleotides, the CDR3 is TGCAGCGTTGACGCCGCGACTGGCCAAGAGACCCAGTACTTC.

This clonotype showed up just a few times. The CDR3 here is CASSNAANSPLHF. For the CDR3, the DNA is TGTGCCAGCAGTAACGCGGCAAATTCACCCCTCCACTTT. This sequence joins TRBV27 and TRBJ1-6, with D unclear. The length of the CDR3 is 13 residues. The germline V gene encodes CDR1 MNHEY and CDR2 SMNVEV (reference sequence). The germline V and J ends were trimmed by 5 bases and 7 bases, with 9 bases remaining between them.

This clonotype has a count of ten or more. This chain uses TRBV7-2 with TRBJ2-7, with 11 bases matching TRBD2. Losses at the gene ends were 5 bases for V and 6 bases for J; bases not matched to a gene: 6. Germline CDR1 SGHTA, CDR2 FQGNSA. The CDR3 is 14 residues long. The CDR3 spells CASSLSGRASEQYF. As DNA, the CDR3 is TGTGCCAGCAGCCTTAGCGGGAGGGCCTCCGAGCAGTACTTC.

This clonotype was seen more than once but under ten times. This rearrangement joins TRBV19 to TRBJ1-5, with D unresolved. This CDR3 comprises 14 residues. Germline CDR1 and CDR2: LNHDA and SQIVND (reference sequence). V dropped 3 bases and J dropped 5 bases, with 11 bases sitting between them. Here the CDR3 reads CASSMSGSDQPQHF. The CDR3, as DNA: TGTGCCAGTAGTATGAGTGGGTCGGATCAGCCCCAGCATTTT.